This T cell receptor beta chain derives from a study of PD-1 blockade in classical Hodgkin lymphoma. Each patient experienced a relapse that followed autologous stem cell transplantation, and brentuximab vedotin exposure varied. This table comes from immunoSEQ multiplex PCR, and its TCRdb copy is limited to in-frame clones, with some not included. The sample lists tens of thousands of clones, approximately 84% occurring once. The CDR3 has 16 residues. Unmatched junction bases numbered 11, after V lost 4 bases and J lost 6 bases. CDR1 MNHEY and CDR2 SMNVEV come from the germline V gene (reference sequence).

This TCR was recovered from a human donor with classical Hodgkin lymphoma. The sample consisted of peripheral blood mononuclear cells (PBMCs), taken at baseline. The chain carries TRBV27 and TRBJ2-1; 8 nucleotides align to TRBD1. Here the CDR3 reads CASSSSRTGIFNEQFF. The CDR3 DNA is TGTGCCAGCAGTTCGTCGAGGACAGGGATCTTCAATGAGCAGTTCTTC.